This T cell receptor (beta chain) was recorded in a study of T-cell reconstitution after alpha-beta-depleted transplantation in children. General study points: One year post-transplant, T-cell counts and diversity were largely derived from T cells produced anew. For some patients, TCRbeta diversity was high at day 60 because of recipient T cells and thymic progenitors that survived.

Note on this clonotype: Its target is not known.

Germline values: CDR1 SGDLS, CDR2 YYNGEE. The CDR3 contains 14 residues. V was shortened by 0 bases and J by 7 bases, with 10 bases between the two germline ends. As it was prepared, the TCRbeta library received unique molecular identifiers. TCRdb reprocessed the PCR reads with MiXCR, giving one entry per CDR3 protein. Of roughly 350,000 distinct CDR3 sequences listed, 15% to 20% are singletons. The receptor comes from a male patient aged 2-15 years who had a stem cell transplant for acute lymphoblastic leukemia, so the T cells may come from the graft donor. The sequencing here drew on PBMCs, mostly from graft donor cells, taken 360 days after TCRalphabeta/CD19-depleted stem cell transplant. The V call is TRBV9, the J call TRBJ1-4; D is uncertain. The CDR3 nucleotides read TGTGCCAGCAGCGTAGCCTCCCGGGGTGAAAAACTGTTTTTT. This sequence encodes CASSVASRGEKLFF.